This T cell receptor (beta chain) was profiled in a study of blood T cell repertoires in COVID-19 (dated by TCRdb to 2018 to 2021). Turning to the overall study: Collaborator samples came from the United States, Italy and Spain and covered acute and convalescent phases of COVID-19. The prospective study material was composed of cDNA or gDNA derived from T cells, B-cell-depleted T cells, or PBMCs. The dataset comprised deeply sampled blood TCRbeta repertoires from subjects exposed to, actively infected with, or recovered from COVID-19. The repertoires were made available in a free public database intended to serve as a resource for research on the immune response to SARS-CoV-2. The samples were drawn from the first 160 participants of the ongoing ImmuneRACE study and from more than 1,000 subjects provided by 6 global collaborators. Nearly every sample came with metadata listing a de-identified subject ID, COVID-19 status, age in years and sex. HLA class I and class II types, where available, came from metadata supplied by the sample provider rather than from assay-based typing.

TCRbeta CDR3 regions were amplified from genomic DNA using the immunoSEQ Assay, a bias-controlled multiplex PCR. The study's processing was this. Nucleated cell counts per sample were estimated from amplification of reference gene primers within the assay. To quantify the absolute abundance of each unique TCRbeta CDR3 rearrangement, sequence reads were collapsed and filtered. For each sample, productive Simpson clonality was calculated as the square root of Simpson's diversity index over productive rearrangements. This immuneACCESS table, as held by TCRdb, lists in-frame sequences with V and J called but not all clones. Of the missing ones, under half trace to an unresolved V gene in checked studies; the others have no known cause. The V and J calls and clone size come from that table; D and trimming were worked out from the DNA. In this sample the table shows 210,000 or so clones, around nine tenths of which occur a single time. Around 6.6% of the sample lies in the top ten.

From the cysteine through the phenylalanine, the CDR3 covers 14 amino acids. The only DNA kept is the CDR3, 42 bases in frame from the first base. CDR1 and CDR2 are drawn from the germline V gene: SGHRS, YFSETQ. V is reduced by 0 bases and J by 0 bases, leaving a spacing of 6 bases between them. Points the paper makes about the study in general: The quantity of clinical and demographic metadata differed by source and by participant and was supplied without curation.

Another Seattle source contributed samples from volunteer blood donors who had recovered from COVID-19. Each collaborating institution followed its own protocols to collect whole blood in K2EDTA tubes. Collaborator samples were shipped for TCRbeta analysis as frozen whole blood, isolated PBMCs, or DNA extracted from either sample type. Worth noting for this clone: Its cognate antigen has yet to be identified. Per-nucleotide qualities are absent, and no much larger clonotype sits a single base away. Distinct nucleotide sequences in the sample also encode this CDR3.

The TCR comes from a woman in her 40s who had recovered from COVID-19. This chain joins TRBV5-1 to TRBJ1-1; no D segment can be confidently identified. The sample comprised peripheral blood. The DNA sequence reads TGCGCCAGCAGCTTGGCGGGGATGAACACTGAAGCTTTCTTT. Its product reads: CASSLAGMNTEAFF.